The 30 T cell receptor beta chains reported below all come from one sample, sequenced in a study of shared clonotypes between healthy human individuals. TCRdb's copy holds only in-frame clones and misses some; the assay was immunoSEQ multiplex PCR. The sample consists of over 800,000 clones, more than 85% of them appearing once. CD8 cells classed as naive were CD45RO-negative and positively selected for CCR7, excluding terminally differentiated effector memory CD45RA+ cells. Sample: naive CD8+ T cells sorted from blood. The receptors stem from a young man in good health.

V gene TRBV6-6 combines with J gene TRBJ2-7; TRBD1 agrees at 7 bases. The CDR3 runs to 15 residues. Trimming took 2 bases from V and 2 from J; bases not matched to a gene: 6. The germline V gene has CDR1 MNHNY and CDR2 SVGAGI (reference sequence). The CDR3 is CASSYPGQATYEQYF. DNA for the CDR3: TGTGCCAGCAGTTACCCCGGACAGGCTACCTACGAGCAGTACTTC.

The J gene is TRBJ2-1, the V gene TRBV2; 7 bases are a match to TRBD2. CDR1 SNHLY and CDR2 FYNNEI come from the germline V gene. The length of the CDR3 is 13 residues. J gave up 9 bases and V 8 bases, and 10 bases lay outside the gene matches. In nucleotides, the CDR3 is TGTGCCAGCGCGGGCGGGAGTGGTACTGAGCAGTTCTTC. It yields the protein CASAGGSGTEQFF.

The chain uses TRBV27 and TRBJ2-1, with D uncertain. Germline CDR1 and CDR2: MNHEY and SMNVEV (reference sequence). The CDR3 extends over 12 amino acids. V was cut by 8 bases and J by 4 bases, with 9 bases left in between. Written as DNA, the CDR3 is TGTGCCAGCTTCACCTCGTACAATGAGCAGTTCTTC. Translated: CASFTSYNEQFF.

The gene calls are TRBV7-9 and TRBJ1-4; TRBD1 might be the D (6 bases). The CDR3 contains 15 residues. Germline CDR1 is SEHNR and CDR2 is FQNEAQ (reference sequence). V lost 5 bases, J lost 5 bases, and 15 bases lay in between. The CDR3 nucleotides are TGTGCCAGCAGCCCCCGACAGGCCCTAAATGAAAAACTGTTTTTT. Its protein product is CASSPRQALNEKLFF.

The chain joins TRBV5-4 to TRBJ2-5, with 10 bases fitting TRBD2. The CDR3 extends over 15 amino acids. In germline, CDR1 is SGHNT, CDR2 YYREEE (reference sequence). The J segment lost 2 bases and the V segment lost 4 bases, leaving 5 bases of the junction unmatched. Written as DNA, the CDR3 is TGTGCCAGCAGCCAGCGGGGGGGAGGACAAGAGACCCAGTACTTC. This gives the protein CASSQRGGGQETQYF.

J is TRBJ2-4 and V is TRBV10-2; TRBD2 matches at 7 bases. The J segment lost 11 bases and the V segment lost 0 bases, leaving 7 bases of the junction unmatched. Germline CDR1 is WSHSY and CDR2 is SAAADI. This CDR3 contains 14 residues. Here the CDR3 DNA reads TGCGCCAGCAGTGAGTCTGTTGGGGGAGGGGTTCAGTACTTC. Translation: CASSESVGGGVQYF.

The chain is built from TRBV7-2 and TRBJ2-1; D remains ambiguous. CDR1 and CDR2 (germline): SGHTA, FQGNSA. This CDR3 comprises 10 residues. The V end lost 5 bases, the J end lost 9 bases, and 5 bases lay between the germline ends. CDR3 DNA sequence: TGTGCCAGCAGCGGTGGTGAGCAGTTCTTC. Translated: CASSGGEQFF.

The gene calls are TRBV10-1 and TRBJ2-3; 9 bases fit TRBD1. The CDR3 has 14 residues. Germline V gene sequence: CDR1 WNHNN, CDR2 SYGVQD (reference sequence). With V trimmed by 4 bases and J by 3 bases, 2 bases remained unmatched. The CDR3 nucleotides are TGCGCCAGCAGTGGGACAGGGGCAACAGATACGCAGTATTTT. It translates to CASSGTGATDTQYF.

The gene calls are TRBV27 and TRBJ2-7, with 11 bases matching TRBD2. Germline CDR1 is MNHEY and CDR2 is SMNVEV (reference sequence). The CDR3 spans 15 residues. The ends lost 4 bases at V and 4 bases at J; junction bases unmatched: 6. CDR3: CASSSLAGGRYEQYF. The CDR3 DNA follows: TGTGCCAGCAGTTCCTTAGCGGGAGGGCGATACGAGCAGTACTTC.

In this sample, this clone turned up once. The CDR3 region has the DNA TGCGCCAGCAGTCACGAAGCTGGAAACACCATATATTTT. Translated, it gives CASSHEAGNTIYF. The J gene is TRBJ1-3, the V gene TRBV23-1; no definite D call. TRBV23-1 is filed as an ORF, its function uncertain. The CDR3 has 13 residues. The V end lost 3 bases, the J end lost 2 bases, and 5 bases lay between the germline ends.

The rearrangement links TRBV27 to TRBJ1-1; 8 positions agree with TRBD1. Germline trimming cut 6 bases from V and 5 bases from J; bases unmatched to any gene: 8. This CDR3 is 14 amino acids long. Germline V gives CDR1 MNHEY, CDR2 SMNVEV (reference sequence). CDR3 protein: CASSNRGVATEAFF. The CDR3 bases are TGTGCCAGCAGCAACAGGGGGGTTGCGACTGAAGCTTTCTTT.

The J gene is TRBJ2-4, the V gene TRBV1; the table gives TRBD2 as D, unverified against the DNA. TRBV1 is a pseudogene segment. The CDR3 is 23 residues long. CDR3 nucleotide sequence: TGCACCAGCAGCCAAGATCGGTGCAGCGGGAGGGCGGAGTGGGGCTCGGCCAAAAACATTCAGTACTTC. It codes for CTSSQDRCSGRAEWGSAKNIQYF.

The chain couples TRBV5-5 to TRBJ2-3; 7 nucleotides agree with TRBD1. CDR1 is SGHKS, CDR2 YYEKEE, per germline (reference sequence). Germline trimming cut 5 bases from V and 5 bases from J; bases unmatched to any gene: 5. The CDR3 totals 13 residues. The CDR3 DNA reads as TGTGCCAGCAGGATGACAGGGATAGATACGCAGTATTTT. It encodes CASRMTGIDTQYF.

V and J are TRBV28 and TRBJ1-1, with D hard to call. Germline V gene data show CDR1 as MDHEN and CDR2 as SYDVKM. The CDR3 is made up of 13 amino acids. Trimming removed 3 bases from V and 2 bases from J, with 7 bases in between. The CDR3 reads CASSFWGNTEAFF. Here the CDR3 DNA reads TGTGCCAGCAGTTTTTGGGGAAACACTGAAGCTTTCTTT.

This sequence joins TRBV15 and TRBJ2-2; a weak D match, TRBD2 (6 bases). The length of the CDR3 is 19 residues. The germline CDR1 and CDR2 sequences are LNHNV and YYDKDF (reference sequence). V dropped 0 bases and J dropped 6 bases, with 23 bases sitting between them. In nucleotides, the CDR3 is TGTGCCACCAGCAGAGACGCCGTGATGCAGGGAGGTGGGGCCGGGGAGCTGTTTTTT. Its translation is CATSRDAVMQGGGAGELFF. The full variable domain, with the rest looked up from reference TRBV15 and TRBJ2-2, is DAMVIQNPRYQVTQFGKPVTLSCSQTLNHNVMYWYQQKSSQAPKLLFHYYDKDFNNEADTPDNFQSRRPNTSFCFLDIRSPGLGDTAMYLCATSRDAVMQGGGAGELFFGEGSRLTVL.

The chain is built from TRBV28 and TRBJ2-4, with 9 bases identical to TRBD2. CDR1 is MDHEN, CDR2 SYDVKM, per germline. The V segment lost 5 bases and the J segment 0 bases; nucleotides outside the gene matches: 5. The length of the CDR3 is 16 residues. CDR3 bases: TGTGCCAGCAGTCCCCTTAGCGGGAGAGCCAAAAACATTCAGTACTTC. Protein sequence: CASSPLSGRAKNIQYF.

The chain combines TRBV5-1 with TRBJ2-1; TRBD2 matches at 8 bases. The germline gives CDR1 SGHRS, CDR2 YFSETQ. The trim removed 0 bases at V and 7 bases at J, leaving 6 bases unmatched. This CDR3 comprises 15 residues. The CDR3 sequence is CASSLVERELNEQFF. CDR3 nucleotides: TGCGCCAGCAGCTTGGTGGAGCGGGAGTTGAATGAGCAGTTCTTC.

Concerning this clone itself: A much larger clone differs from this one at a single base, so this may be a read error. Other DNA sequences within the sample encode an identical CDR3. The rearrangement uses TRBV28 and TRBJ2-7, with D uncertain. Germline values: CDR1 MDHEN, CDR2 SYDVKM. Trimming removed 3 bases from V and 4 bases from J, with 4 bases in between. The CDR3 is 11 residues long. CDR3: CASSFKYEQYF. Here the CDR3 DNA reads TGTGCCAGCAGTTTCAAATACGAGCAGTACTTC.

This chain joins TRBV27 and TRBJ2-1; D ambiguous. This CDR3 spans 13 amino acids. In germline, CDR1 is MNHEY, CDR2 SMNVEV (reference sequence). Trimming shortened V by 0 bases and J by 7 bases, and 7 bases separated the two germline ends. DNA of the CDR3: TGTGCCAGCAGTTTATCGGCCCTGAATGAGCAGTTCTTC. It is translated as CASSLSALNEQFF.

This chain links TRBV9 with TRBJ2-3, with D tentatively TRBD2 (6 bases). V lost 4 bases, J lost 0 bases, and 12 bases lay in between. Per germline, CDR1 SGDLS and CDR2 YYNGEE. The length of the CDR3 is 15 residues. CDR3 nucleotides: TGTGCCAGCAGCCCCTGGGACTTCAGCACAGATACGCAGTATTTT. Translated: CASSPWDFSTDTQYF.

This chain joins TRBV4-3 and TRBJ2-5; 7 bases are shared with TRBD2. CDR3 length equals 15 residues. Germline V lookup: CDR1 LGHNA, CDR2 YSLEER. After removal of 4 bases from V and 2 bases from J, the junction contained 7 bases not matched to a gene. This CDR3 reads CASSPALAAQETQYF. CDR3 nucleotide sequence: TGCGCCAGCAGCCCAGCCCTAGCGGCTCAAGAGACCCAGTACTTC.

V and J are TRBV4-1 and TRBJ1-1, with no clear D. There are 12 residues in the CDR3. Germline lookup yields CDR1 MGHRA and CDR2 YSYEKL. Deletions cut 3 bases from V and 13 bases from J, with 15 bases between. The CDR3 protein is CASSHPEREVFF. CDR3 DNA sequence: TGCGCCAGCAGCCACCCTGAGAGGGAGGTTTTCTTT.

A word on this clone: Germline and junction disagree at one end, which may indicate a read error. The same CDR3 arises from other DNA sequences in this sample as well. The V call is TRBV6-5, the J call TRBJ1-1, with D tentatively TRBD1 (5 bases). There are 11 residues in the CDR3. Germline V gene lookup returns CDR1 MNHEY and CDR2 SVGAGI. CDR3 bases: TGTGCCAGCAGCCCCGGGACTGAGGCTTTCTTT. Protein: CASSPGTEAFF.

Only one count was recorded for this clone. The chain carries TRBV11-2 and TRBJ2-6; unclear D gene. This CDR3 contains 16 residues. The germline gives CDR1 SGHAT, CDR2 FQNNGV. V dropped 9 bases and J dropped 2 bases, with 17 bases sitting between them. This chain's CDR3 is CASFTTWNTGANVLTF. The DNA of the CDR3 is TGTGCCAGTTTCACTACCTGGAACACTGGGGCCAACGTCCTGACTTTC.

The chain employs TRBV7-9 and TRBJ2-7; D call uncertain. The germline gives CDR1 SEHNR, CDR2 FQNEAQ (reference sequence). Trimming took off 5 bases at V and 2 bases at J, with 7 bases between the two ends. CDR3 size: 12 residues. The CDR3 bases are TGTGCCAGCAGCCCCTACCCCTACGAGCAGTACTTC. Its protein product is CASSPYPYEQYF.

CDR3 in amino acids: CASIYTGTDPQHF. For the CDR3, the DNA is TGTGCCAGCATTTACACAGGGACGGATCCCCAGCATTTT. This sequence joins TRBV27 and TRBJ1-5; a possible D gene is TRBD1 (6 bases). V dropped 7 bases and J dropped 10 bases, with 17 bases sitting between them. The CDR3 consists of 13 residues. CDR1 and CDR2 from the germline V gene are MNHEY and SMNVEV (reference sequence).

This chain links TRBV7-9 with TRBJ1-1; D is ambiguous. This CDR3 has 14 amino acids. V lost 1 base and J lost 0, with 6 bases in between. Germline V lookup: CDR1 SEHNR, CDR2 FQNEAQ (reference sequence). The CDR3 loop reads CASSLDRVNTEAFF. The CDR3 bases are TGTGCCAGCAGCTTAGATCGGGTGAACACTGAAGCTTTCTTT.

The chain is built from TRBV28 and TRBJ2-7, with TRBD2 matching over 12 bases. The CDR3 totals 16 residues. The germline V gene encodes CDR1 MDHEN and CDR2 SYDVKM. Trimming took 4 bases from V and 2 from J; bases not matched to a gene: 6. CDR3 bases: TGTGCCAGCAGTTACCATACTAGCGGGGGGCCCTACGAGCAGTACTTC. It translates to CASSYHTSGGPYEQYF.

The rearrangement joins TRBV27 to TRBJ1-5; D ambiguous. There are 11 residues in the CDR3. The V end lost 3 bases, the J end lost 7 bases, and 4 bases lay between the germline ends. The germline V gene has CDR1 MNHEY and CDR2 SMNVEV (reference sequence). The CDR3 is CASSLGQPQHF. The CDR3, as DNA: TGTGCCAGCAGTTTGGGGCAGCCCCAGCATTTT.

In nucleotides, the CDR3 is TGTGCCAGCAGCCGAGTGGGTGGCGGCAGAATATCGGAGACCCAGTACTTC. As protein: CASSRVGGGRISETQYF. J is TRBJ2-5 and V is TRBV7-9; D unresolved. The CDR3 runs to 17 residues. Germline V gene sequence: CDR1 SEHNR, CDR2 FQNEAQ (reference sequence). Between the trimmed V and J ends, which lost 5 bases and 5 bases, there was a span of 24 bases.